The rows below give T cell receptor beta chains drawn from one sample of a study of cytomegalovirus exposure and HLA in healthy donors. The table came from immunoSEQ multiplex PCR; TCRdb's copy has only in-frame clones and leaves some out. The sample lists about 130,000 clones, about nine tenths occurring once. The sample was PBMCs. These receptors came from a man aged 25 to 40 in good health and CMV-seronegative. The conserved cysteine and the conserved F or W are not part of the CDR3 here.

v_call	j_call	cdr3_length	cdr3_aa
TRBV7-9	TRBJ1-4	13	ASSSFRDRDEKLF
TRBV2	TRBJ1-1	15	ASSRTEGQGTDTEAF
TRBV7-3	TRBJ2-3	13	ASSLTGLATDTQY
TRBV27	TRBJ2-7	13	ASSSPPGGTYEQY
TRBV6-5	TRBJ1-2	10	ASRGQGRGYT
TRBV11-3	TRBJ2-7	12	ASSGTSGSYEQY
TRBV30	TRBJ1-3	12	AWSAGGTGNTIY
TRBV30	TRBJ2-3	13	AWSVLPSFRDTQY
TRBV11-2	TRBJ2-1	13	ASSLGGGPYNEQF
TRBV11-3	TRBJ1-3	11	ASSQGGGNTIY
TRBV27	TRBJ1-3	12	ASSLSATGNTIY
TRBV27	TRBJ2-1	12	ASSPSASYNEQF
TRBV4-1	TRBJ2-7	12	ASSGTQGMIEQY
TRBV18	TRBJ2-1	12	ASSHLAGLNEQF
TRBV5-1	TRBJ1-3	12	ASSLRGSGNTIY
TRBV7-8	TRBJ2-6	13	ASSLRSSGANVLT
TRBV7-9	TRBJ1-3	10	ASSLGSGTIY
TRBV30	TRBJ1-1	11	AWSGGRGAEAF
TRBV15	TRBJ1-4	13	ATSRDDGQNEKLF
TRBV29-1	TRBJ1-1	9	SFQGMTEAF
TRBV5-1	TRBJ1-6	15	ASSLGTAGRANSPLH
TRBV4-2	TRBJ1-3	13	ASSQAGYSGNTIY
TRBV7-8	TRBJ1-4	13	ASSLVVRSYEKLF
TRBV15	TRBJ2-7	13	ATSRDRAGRYEQY
TRBV5-1	TRBJ2-7	11	ASSLGQLREQY
TRBV5-5	TRBJ1-6	14	ASSMGQSSYNSPLH
TRBV30	TRBJ2-7	12	AWTRTGGPYEQY
TRBV2	TRBJ1-1	13	ASTVLRGQYTEAF
TRBV14	TRBJ2-3	13	ASSQEVRITDTQY
TRBV9	TRBJ2-2	15	ASSVAQTSVATGELF
TRBV5-1	TRBJ2-7	14	ASSPRGGLAYYEQY
TRBV5-1	TRBJ2-4	13	ASSRPDRAENIQY
TRBV30	TRBJ1-1	11	AWNRQGDTEAF
TRBV5-1	TRBJ1-1	10	ASSLEGTEAF
TRBV2	TRBJ1-5	10	ASGTIDQPQH
TRBV19	TRBJ1-2	15	ASSPPGTGTTNYGYT
TRBV18	TRBJ2-7	12	ASSSNWQGDEQY
TRBV18	TRBJ2-5	13	ASSPPAQGLETQY
TRBV5-1	-	15	ASSLLPNRLSSYEQY
TRBV6-1	TRBJ1-1	10	ASRRQGTEAF
TRBV6-5	TRBJ1-1	12	ASTYGGLNTEAF
TRBV19	TRBJ1-4	12	ASSPGGAGEKLF
TRBV20-1	TRBJ2-2	9	SAQDTGELF
TRBV29-1	TRBJ2-3	11	SVETAGGDTQY
TRBV7-9	TRBJ1-1	13	ASSRGGDGNTEAF
TRBV4-3	TRBJ2-1	15	ASSQDPAGGPWVLQF
TRBV19	TRBJ2-7	13	ASSTSFGSSYEQY
TRBV2	TRBJ1-1	12	ASREQGGDTEAF
TRBV10-3	TRBJ1-2	12	ATLPTGGNYGYT
TRBV5-1	TRBJ2-1	14	ASSLAESGGYNEQF
TRBV7-2	TRBJ2-7	9	ASSSRREQY
TRBV19	TRBJ2-2	13	ASTYLGTGAGELF
TRBV30	TRBJ2-1	9	AWSVGGKQF